A single sample gave rise to the 31 T cell receptor beta chains below, sequenced in a study of neurological immune-mediated disorders. TCRdb re-derived calls from the 5' RACE reads in MiXCR, one entry per CDR3 protein. The sample holds 35,000 to 55,000 distinct CDR3 sequences, about 6% seen once. The sample taken for sequencing was CD4+ T cells from blood. These receptors originate from a woman aged 40 to 49 in good health.

This clonotype was picked up many times. Written as DNA, the CDR3 is TGTGCCAGCAGTTTATCGGCCAGGGGGCTAGGCGAGCAGTACTTC. It is translated as CASSLSARGLGEQYF. The V gene is TRBV28, the J gene TRBJ2-7, with 8 nucleotides matching TRBD1. The CDR3 runs to 15 residues. CDR1 is MDHEN and CDR2 is SYDVKM in the germline V gene. Germline trimming cut 1 base from V and 6 bases from J; bases unmatched to any gene: 8.

This clonotype was counted ten times or more. The chain joins TRBV28 to TRBJ2-1, with D perhaps given as TRBD1 or TRBD2 (6 bases each). CDR1 and CDR2 (germline): MDHEN, SYDVKM. V gave up 6 bases and J gave up 13 bases, with 13 bases separating them. The length of the CDR3 is 11 residues. CDR3 loop: CASRAPGGQFF. As DNA, the CDR3 is TGTGCCAGCAGAGCCCCCGGGGGCCAGTTCTTC.

This clonotype was detected ten times or more. This sequence joins TRBV4-2 and TRBJ2-6; a possible D gene is TRBD2 (5 bases). Germline V gene data show CDR1 as LGHNA and CDR2 as YNFKEQ. V was pared by 0 bases and J by 3 bases, with 12 bases between. The CDR3 extends over 17 amino acids. The CDR3 nucleotides read TGTGCCAGCAGCCAAGATTCCGGAGGAGGTGGGGCCAACGTCCTGACTTTC. Translation gives CASSQDSGGGGANVLTF.

This clonotype was picked up many times. The V and J genes are TRBV20-1 and TRBJ2-7; D gene unclear. V lost 1 base and J lost 0, with 4 bases in between. CDR1 is DFQATT and CDR2 is SNEGSKA in the germline V gene (reference sequence). The CDR3 has 12 residues. The DNA for the CDR3 is TGCAGTGCTAGAGGTCCCTCCTACGAGCAGTACTTC. This encodes CSARGPSYEQYF.

This clonotype was seen many times. This chain uses TRBV20-1 with TRBJ2-2, with D hard to call. V dropped 7 bases and J dropped 1 base, with 19 bases sitting between them. CDR3 length: 16 residues. Germline V gene lookup returns CDR1 DFQATT and CDR2 SNEGSKA (reference sequence). The CDR3 DNA follows: TGCAGTGGAACGAGTCTCGGGCGGCAGAACACCGGGGAGCTGTTTTTT. This codes for CSGTSLGRQNTGELFF.

This clonotype occurred many times. This sequence joins TRBV5-1 and TRBJ2-5; no definite D call. This CDR3 has 13 amino acids. The germline V and J ends were trimmed by 0 bases and 2 bases, with 5 bases remaining between them. The germline CDR1 and CDR2 sequences are SGHRS and YFSETQ. The CDR3 spells CASSLGPQETQYF. For the CDR3, the DNA is TGCGCCAGCAGCTTGGGACCACAAGAGACCCAGTACTTC. The whole variable domain, filled in from reference TRBV5-1 and TRBJ2-5, reads KAGVTQTPRYLIKTRGQQVTLSCSPISGHRSVSWYQQTPGQGLQFLFEYFSETQRNKGNFPGRFSGRQFSNSRSEMNVSTLELGDSALYLCASSLGPQETQYFGPGTRLLVL.

This clonotype was found many times. The chain joins TRBV20-1 to TRBJ2-7, with TRBD1 matching over 12 bases. Germline V gene sequence: CDR1 DFQATT, CDR2 SNEGSKA (reference sequence). V lost 3 bases, J lost 7 bases, and 10 bases stayed unmatched. The CDR3 covers 15 residues. CDR3 DNA sequence: TGCAGTGCTAGTGCTTGGGACAGGGGGCGCCAGGAGCAGTACTTC. Its translation: CSASAWDRGRQEQYF.

Ten or more counts support this clonotype. The chain carries TRBV20-1 and TRBJ2-2, with no clear D. The CDR3 totals 12 residues. The V gene's germline CDR1 is DFQATT and CDR2 SNEGSKA (reference sequence). V was cut by 2 bases and J by 7 bases, with 8 bases left in between. CDR3 sequence: CSARKDHGELFF. The CDR3 region has the DNA TGCAGTGCTAGAAAAGACCACGGGGAGCTGTTTTTT.

This clonotype showed up many times. The chain carries TRBV9 and TRBJ1-5, with D tentatively TRBD1 (5 bases). The CDR3 length is 16 residues. CDR1 and CDR2 (germline): SGDLS, YYNGEE. The V and J ends lost 4 bases and 0 bases respectively, with 14 bases between them. The CDR3: CASSPGSPYSNQPQHF. The CDR3 coding sequence is TGTGCCAGCAGCCCAGGGAGTCCCTATAGCAATCAGCCCCAGCATTTT.

There are many counts of this clonotype. V gene TRBV18 combines with J gene TRBJ2-5; D is ambiguous. Germline CDR1 KGHSH, CDR2 LQKENI. CDR3 length equals 13 residues. Trimming removed 3 bases from V and 4 bases from J, with 9 bases in between. CDR3 protein: CASSPVGGETQYF. The CDR3 bases are TGTGCCAGCTCACCTGTTGGCGGAGAGACCCAGTACTTC. The full variable domain, its missing parts supplied by reference TRBV18 and TRBJ2-5, is NAGVMQNPRHLVRRRGQEARLRCSPMKGHSHVYWYRQLPEEGLKFMVYLQKENIIDESGMPKERFSAEFPKEGPSILRIQQVVRGDSAAYFCASSPVGGETQYFGPGTRLLVL.

In its sample, this clonotype was seen many times. The rearrangement links TRBV9 to TRBJ2-7; 8 bases are a match to TRBD2. This CDR3 comprises 16 residues. The trim removed 0 bases at V and 7 bases at J, leaving 12 bases unmatched. Germline-derived CDR1 and CDR2 are SGDLS and YYNGEE. The CDR3 is CASSVDPGRASGEQYF. DNA for the CDR3: TGTGCCAGCAGCGTAGACCCCGGGAGGGCCTCGGGGGAGCAGTACTTC.

This clonotype came up many times. The chain links TRBV7-2 to TRBJ2-5, with unresolved D. The germline V gene has CDR1 SGHTA and CDR2 FQGNSA. The CDR3 runs 14 residues. V dropped 5 bases and J dropped 3 bases, with 13 bases sitting between them. The CDR3 DNA reads as TGTGCCAGCAGCCCCTGGATTATAGAAGAGACCCAGTACTTC. Translating gives CASSPWIIEETQYF.

V and J are TRBV5-8 and TRBJ2-2, with 10 bases identical to TRBD1. CDR1 and CDR2 (germline): SGHTS, YDEGEE. V was clipped by 5 bases and J by 1 base; unmatched bases: 5. The CDR3 sequence is 16 residues long. The CDR3 DNA is TGTGCCAGCAGGACAGGGGGCTTACGGAACACCGGGGAGCTGTTTTTT. Translating gives CASRTGGLRNTGELFF.

This clonotype was picked up many times. The chain couples TRBV3-1 to TRBJ2-2; D gene ambiguous. The CDR3 length is 15 residues. Germline V gives CDR1 LGHDT, CDR2 YNNKEL (reference sequence). Trimming took 1 base from V and 2 from J, leaving 8 bases between them. The CDR3 coding sequence is TGTGCCAGCAGCCAAGGGTTGGACAACACCGGGGAGCTGTTTTTT. Translation: CASSQGLDNTGELFF.

This clonotype was seen repeatedly, ten times or more. The chain employs TRBV5-6 and TRBJ2-7; D may be TRBD2 (6 bases). There are 16 residues in the CDR3. V was trimmed by 2 bases and J by 2 bases, leaving 17 bases between them. Looked up from germline, CDR1 is SGHDT and CDR2 is YYEEEE. The CDR3 coding sequence is TGTGCCAGCAGCTTCTTTTTGCGGGGATTTACCTACGAGCAGTACTTC. Encoded protein: CASSFFLRGFTYEQYF.

The chain joins TRBV20-1 to TRBJ2-6, with 10 positions matching TRBD2. The CDR3 has 16 residues. J lost 0 bases, V lost 8 bases, and 7 bases had no gene match. The V gene's germline CDR1 is DFQATT and CDR2 SNEGSKA (reference sequence). The CDR3 spells CSTGGLAHSGANVLTF. CDR3 nucleotide sequence: TGCAGTACCGGGGGACTAGCGCACTCTGGGGCCAACGTCCTGACTTTC.

This clonotype was counted at least ten times. Here the CDR3 DNA reads TGCGCCAGCAGCTTGGGAGAGAGGGACATTCAGTACTTC. Its protein is CASSLGERDIQYF. The chain combines TRBV5-1 with TRBJ2-4; D is possibly TRBD2 (5 bases). Between the trimmed V and J ends, which lost 0 bases and 8 bases, there was a span of 9 bases. This CDR3 has 13 residues. Germline CDR1 is SGHRS and CDR2 is YFSETQ.

The chain joins TRBV7-6 to TRBJ2-1; D might be TRBD1 (5 bases). The CDR3 consists of 12 residues. Germline V CDR1 and CDR2: SGHVS, FNYEAQ. V shed 4 bases and J shed 8 bases, with 9 bases lying between them. As DNA, the CDR3 is TGTGCCAGCAGCTCTGGGGCTGATGAGCAGTTCTTC. It codes for CASSSGADEQFF.

Many counts were recorded for this clonotype. The rearrangement links TRBV5-1 to TRBJ2-5; D is ambiguous. This CDR3 comprises 13 residues. Looked up from germline, CDR1 is SGHRS and CDR2 is YFSETQ. The V end lost 0 bases, the J end lost 5 bases, and 8 bases lay between the germline ends. In DNA form, the CDR3 reads TGCGCCAGCAGCTTGGGGCCCCTGGAGACCCAGTACTTC. This gives the protein CASSLGPLETQYF. The full variable domain, rest sourced from reference TRBV5-1 and TRBJ2-5, is KAGVTQTPRYLIKTRGQQVTLSCSPISGHRSVSWYQQTPGQGLQFLFEYFSETQRNKGNFPGRFSGRQFSNSRSEMNVSTLELGDSALYLCASSLGPLETQYFGPGTRLLVL.

This clonotype appeared many times. The gene calls are TRBV28 and TRBJ1-1; D remains unclear. V lost 7 bases and J 1 base, leaving 13 bases between the germline ends. Germline lookup yields CDR1 MDHEN and CDR2 SYDVKM. There are 14 residues in the CDR3. The CDR3 spells CASKSRVGNTEAFF. CDR3 coding DNA: TGTGCCAGCAAGTCACGGGTGGGGAACACTGAAGCTTTCTTT.

This clonotype showed up many times. This chain links TRBV10-3 with TRBJ2-1; D ambiguous. CDR1 and CDR2 (germline): ENHRY, SYGVKD. The CDR3 spans 15 residues. Trimming left V 3 bases short and J 1 base short, with 10 bases between. CDR3 DNA: TGTGCCATCAGTGACAAAGCAGCATCCTACAATGAGCAGTTCTTC. Translating gives CAISDKAASYNEQFF.

This clonotype was recorded many times. The CDR3 coding sequence is TGTGCCAGCAGCTCCTCGGGAGAAGCCTACGAGCAGTACTTC. Amino acids: CASSSSGEAYEQYF. This sequence joins TRBV7-2 and TRBJ2-7; tentative D call: TRBD2 (6 bases). The germline V gene encodes CDR1 SGHTA and CDR2 FQGNSA. The CDR3 has 14 amino acids. V lost 4 bases and J lost 2, with 12 bases in between.

This clonotype was seen at least ten times. The V gene is TRBV6-5, the J gene TRBJ2-1; 7 bases line up with TRBD2. This CDR3 contains 15 residues. V was clipped by 0 bases and J by 9 bases; unmatched bases: 8. The germline gives CDR1 MNHEY, CDR2 SVGAGI. CDR3 in amino acids: CASSYSGGGQIEQFF. In nucleotides, the CDR3 is TGTGCCAGCAGTTACTCTGGGGGAGGGCAAATTGAGCAGTTCTTC.

This sequence joins TRBV28 and TRBJ1-5; D is ambiguous. V lost 6 bases, J lost 5 bases, and 14 bases lay in between. This CDR3 comprises 14 residues. Germline-derived CDR1 and CDR2 are MDHEN and SYDVKM. CDR3 sequence reads: CASSFLKDYQPQHF. The CDR3 DNA sequence: TGTGCCAGCAGCTTCCTCAAGGACTATCAGCCCCAGCATTTT.

This clonotype was observed at least ten times. CDR3 protein: CSARWAGVANEQFF. Here the CDR3 DNA reads TGCAGTGCTAGGTGGGCGGGAGTAGCAAATGAGCAGTTCTTC. The chain recombines TRBV20-1 with TRBJ2-1; 7 bases agree with TRBD2. The CDR3 runs to 14 residues. CDR1 is DFQATT, CDR2 SNEGSKA, per germline (reference sequence). The ends lost 3 bases at V and 7 bases at J; junction bases unmatched: 9.

This clonotype occurred many times. The chain joins TRBV5-1 to TRBJ2-3, with TRBD1 as a possible D gene (6 bases). Germline lookup yields CDR1 SGHRS and CDR2 YFSETQ. The germline V and J ends were trimmed by 4 bases and 0 bases, with 12 bases remaining between them. The CDR3 length is 15 residues. This chain's CDR3 is CASSGGQPSTDTQYF. In DNA, the CDR3 is TGCGCCAGCAGCGGAGGACAGCCTAGCACAGATACGCAGTATTTT.

Many counts were recorded for this clonotype. This chain links TRBV7-2 with TRBJ2-7; 12 nucleotides align to TRBD1. The CDR3 runs 15 residues. In germline, CDR1 is SGHTA, CDR2 FQGNSA. The ends lost 4 bases at V and 7 bases at J; junction bases unmatched: 8. The CDR3 loop reads CASSSLGQGAREQYF. CDR3 in DNA: TGTGCCAGCAGCTCTCTGGGACAGGGGGCGCGTGAGCAGTACTTC.

This clonotype was observed at least ten times. The CDR3 DNA reads TGTGCCAGCAGCCCTGCCGGGACAGATGAAAAACTGTTTTTT. It encodes CASSPAGTDEKLFF. The rearrangement links TRBV28 to TRBJ1-4; 7 nucleotides agree with TRBD1. The CDR3 contains 14 residues. Trimming at V came to 6 bases and at J to 6 bases, leaving 7 bases not matched to a gene. CDR1 and CDR2 (germline): MDHEN, SYDVKM.

The rearrangement joins TRBV18 to TRBJ2-1; tentatively, D is TRBD2 (6 bases). CDR1 and CDR2 from the germline V gene are KGHSH and LQKENI. The V gene lost 3 bases and the J gene lost 4 bases, with 7 bases spanning the gap. This CDR3 has 13 residues. CDR3 bases: TGTGCCAGCTCACCGCGGGGATACAATGAGCAGTTCTTC. As protein: CASSPRGYNEQFF.

Many counts were recorded for this clonotype. The chain combines TRBV20-1 with TRBJ1-1; D remains ambiguous. Germline CDR1 reads DFQATT; CDR2 reads SNEGSKA (reference sequence). Trimming removed 6 bases at V and 8 bases at J, with 19 bases between. This CDR3 comprises 13 residues. CDR3 sequence reads: CSAFPTTRLEAFF. CDR3 coding DNA: TGCAGTGCCTTCCCAACGACGAGACTCGAAGCTTTCTTT.

This clonotype was recorded at least ten times. The CDR3 coding sequence is TGCAGCGTTGATAGGGGGAGAGGGGAGCAGTTCTTC. It translates to CSVDRGRGEQFF. The V and J genes are TRBV29-1 and TRBJ2-1; D possibly corresponds to TRBD1 (6 bases). The V and J ends lost 3 bases and 10 bases respectively, with 13 bases between them. CDR1 is SQVTM and CDR2 is ANQGSEA in the germline V gene. This CDR3 comprises 12 residues.